The text below deals with one TCR beta chain. No antigen is known for it. This sample is drawn from a study of human T cells and chemical hapten exposure. The overall study: Among samples, TCR yields varied mainly because of small differences in pooled library volume. Broader study findings: TCRs at high frequency, those above 1 in 1000, did not change with DPC sensitization.

Each cDNA molecule in the library carried unique molecular identifiers. Each CDR3 protein is one row after TCRdb ran MiXCR on the RACE reads. The top ten hold 9.9% of the sample, which has roughly 30,000 distinct CDR3 sequences, 6.5% to 8.5% seen once. This CDR3 is 15 amino acids long. Unmatched junction bases numbered 3, after V lost 0 bases and J lost 2 bases. Germline assignment: CDR1 GTSNPN and CDR2 SVGIG (reference sequence). Time point in this sample: healthy volunteer bleed at 2 weeks. From whole blood left unfractionated, total RNA was extracted. The chain recombines TRBV30 with TRBJ2-3, with 9 bases aligning to TRBD2. The sample was whole blood. This TCR derives from a human donor in good health. Some clones in this sample may be carry-over from other donors' samples. CDR3 amino acids: CAWSVLAGPTDTQYF. As DNA, the CDR3 is TGTGCCTGGAGTGTGCTAGCGGGGCCCACAGATACGCAGTATTTT. The full variable domain, completed using reference TRBV30 and TRBJ2-3, is SQTIHQWPATLVQPVGSPLSLECTVEGTSNPNLYWYRQAAGRGLQLLFYSVGIGQISSEVPQNLSASRPQDRQFILSSKKLLLSDSGFYLCAWSVLAGPTDTQYFGPGTRLTVL.